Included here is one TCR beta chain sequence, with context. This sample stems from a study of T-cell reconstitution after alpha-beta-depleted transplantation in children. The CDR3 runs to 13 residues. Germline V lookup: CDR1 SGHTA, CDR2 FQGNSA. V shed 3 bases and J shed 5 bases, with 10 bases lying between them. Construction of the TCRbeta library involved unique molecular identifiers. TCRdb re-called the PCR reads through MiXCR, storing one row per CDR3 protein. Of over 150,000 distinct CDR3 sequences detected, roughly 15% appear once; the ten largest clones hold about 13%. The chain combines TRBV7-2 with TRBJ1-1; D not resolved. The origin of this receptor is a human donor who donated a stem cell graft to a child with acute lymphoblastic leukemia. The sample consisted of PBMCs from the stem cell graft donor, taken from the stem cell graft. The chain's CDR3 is CASSFEGRTEAFF. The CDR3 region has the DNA TGTGCCAGCAGCTTCGAAGGCAGAACTGAAGCTTTCTTT.